These 8 T cell receptor beta chains were all obtained from the same sample, sequenced in a study of identical twins. TCRdb passed the 5' RACE reads through MiXCR, listing each CDR3 protein once. Of under 250,000 distinct CDR3 sequences in the sample, around 7.6% were seen once. This sample was shared with a second study, whose subject was yellow fever vaccine responses in identical twins.

Sequencing used CD8+ T cells sorted from blood. The source is a young woman in good health.

This clonotype was detected a few times. The V and J genes are TRBV20-1 and TRBJ2-1; 8 positions agree with TRBD2. After removal of 3 bases from V and 6 bases from J, the junction contained 7 bases not matched to a gene. This CDR3 has 14 residues. Germline V gene sequence: CDR1 DFQATT, CDR2 SNEGSKA (reference sequence). As DNA, the CDR3 is TGCAGTGCTAGGACTAGCGATTCAGGCAATGAGCAGTTCTTC. It codes for CSARTSDSGNEQFF.

This clonotype was seen many times. The chain carries TRBV11-2 and TRBJ2-5; D is perhaps TRBD1 or TRBD2 (5 bases each). Germline CDR1 SGHAT, CDR2 FQNNGV. The CDR3 has 14 amino acids. The ends were cut back, 0 bases at V and 5 bases at J, with 10 bases in the middle. The CDR3 sequence is CASSLDPGAETQYF. CDR3 DNA: TGTGCCAGCAGCTTAGATCCCGGGGCGGAGACCCAGTACTTC. Full variable domain (remainder filled in from reference TRBV11-2 and TRBJ2-5): EAGVAQSPRYKIIEKRQSVAFWCNPISGHATLYWYQQILGQGPKLLIQFQNNGVVDDSQLPKDRFSAERLKGVDSTLKIQPAKLEDSAVYLCASSLDPGAETQYFGPGTRLLVL.

This clonotype was counted ten times or more. The rearrangement links TRBV5-1 to TRBJ2-1, with 7 nucleotides matching TRBD2. Trimming removed 4 bases from V and 8 bases from J; junction bases left unmatched: 15. This CDR3 region has 16 residues. Germline CDR1 SGHRS, CDR2 YFSETQ. In DNA form, the CDR3 reads TGCGCCAGCAGCGCCCTGGGGCGGGAGAGAGGGGATGAGCAGTTCTTC. It yields the protein CASSALGRERGDEQFF. Based on the CDR3 plus reference TRBV5-1 and TRBJ2-1, the full variable domain is KAGVTQTPRYLIKTRGQQVTLSCSPISGHRSVSWYQQTPGQGLQFLFEYFSETQRNKGNFPGRFSGRQFSNSRSEMNVSTLELGDSALYLCASSALGRERGDEQFFGPGTRLTVL.

In this sample, this clonotype turned up many times. V is TRBV5-1 and J is TRBJ1-2; weak D call: TRBD1 (6 bases). The CDR3 length is 15 residues. V lost 7 bases and J lost 0, with 16 bases in between. CDR1 SGHRS and CDR2 YFSETQ come from the germline V gene. In DNA, the CDR3 is TGCGCCAGCCGGGGACATGCGGACCCTAACTATGGCTACACCTTC. This gives the protein CASRGHADPNYGYTF.

The gene calls are TRBV28 and TRBJ1-3; maybe TRBD1 (5 bases). The germline V gene has CDR1 MDHEN and CDR2 SYDVKM. V lost 6 bases and J lost 0, with 12 bases in between. CDR3 size: 15 residues. This CDR3 is CASSLTVSSGNTIYF. The CDR3 DNA is TGTGCCAGCAGCTTGACAGTGAGCTCTGGAAACACCATATATTTT.

This rearrangement joins TRBV12-3 or TRBV12-4 to TRBJ2-7; D uncertain. CDR3 length equals 13 residues. The V gene lost 3 bases and the J gene lost 3 bases, with 9 bases spanning the gap. The CDR3 sequence: CASSFSHDYEQYF. The CDR3 nucleotides are TGTGCCAGCAGTTTTTCTCACGACTACGAGCAGTACTTC.

The sample holds many counts of this clonotype. This chain links TRBV20-1 with TRBJ1-1; D is possibly TRBD1 (5 bases). The CDR3 spans 13 residues. Germline values: CDR1 DFQATT, CDR2 SNEGSKA (reference sequence). Trimming pared 6 bases from V and 8 bases from J, leaving 19 bases between. CDR3 coding DNA: TGCAGTGCACCACGACAGACCGTAAGAGAAGCTTTCTTT. Amino acid sequence: CSAPRQTVREAFF.

This clonotype was seen repeatedly, ten times or more. The gene calls are TRBV4-1 and TRBJ2-3; TRBD2 agrees at 7 bases. Germline CDR1 and CDR2: MGHRA and YSYEKL. Trimming cost V 3 bases and J 2 bases; bases outside gene matches: 5. This CDR3 contains 15 residues. CDR3 sequence: CASSHLADLTDTQYF. In DNA, the CDR3 is TGCGCCAGCAGCCATCTAGCGGACCTCACAGATACGCAGTATTTT.